Below, 6 T cell receptor beta chains from the same sample are listed, as sequenced in a study of shared clonotypes between healthy human individuals. Terminally differentiated effector memory CD45RA+ cells were left out of the naive CD8 fraction, which was CD45RO-negative and positively selected for CCR7. Generated by immunoSEQ multiplex PCR, the TCRdb table keeps only in-frame clones and is missing some. The data show some 2,000,000 clones, with around 96% seen just once and about 1.1% held by the top ten. Sequenced: naive CD8+ T cells sorted from blood. The receptors here all came from a man between 18 and 35 years old in good health.

This clone has only one observation. The V gene is TRBV29-1, the J gene TRBJ2-2; D is undetermined. CDR1 is SQVTM and CDR2 is ANQGSEA in the germline V gene. This CDR3 has 13 amino acids. V was shortened by 6 bases and J by 1 base, with 9 bases between the two germline ends. CDR3: CSVPSGNTGELFF. The CDR3 bases are TGCAGCGTCCCATCAGGGAACACCGGGGAGCTGTTTTTT.

CDR3 sequence: CASSLTAAADTQYF. In DNA, the CDR3 is TGTGCCAGCAGCTTAACGGCGGCGGCAGATACGCAGTATTTT. J is TRBJ2-3 and V is TRBV7-6; no clear D gene. The CDR3 is 14 residues long. V lost 2 bases, J lost 4 bases, and 10 bases lay in between. The germline CDR1 and CDR2 sequences are SGHVS and FNYEAQ.

This chain uses TRBV2 with TRBJ2-3; 12 bases are shared with TRBD2. J gave up 1 base and V 10 bases, and 3 bases lay outside the gene matches. The germline V gene has CDR1 SNHLY and CDR2 FYNNEI. The CDR3 has 14 residues. CDR3 residues: CATRTSGGTDTQYF. The CDR3 DNA follows: TGTGCCACCCGGACTAGCGGGGGCACAGATACGCAGTATTTT.

A remark on this clone: Distinct nucleotide sequences in the sample also encode this CDR3. CDR3 in amino acids: CASSLTGGSNEQYF. CDR3 DNA: TGTGCCAGCAGTCTGACAGGGGGATCCAACGAGCAGTACTTC. This chain links TRBV28 with TRBJ2-7, with TRBD1 matching over 9 bases. J gave up 5 bases and V 5 bases, and 7 bases lay outside the gene matches. The CDR3 extends over 14 amino acids. Germline values: CDR1 MDHEN, CDR2 SYDVKM. Supplemented by reference TRBV28 and TRBJ2-7, the full variable domain reads DVKVTQSSRYLVKRTGEKVFLECVQDMDHENMFWYRQDPGLGLRLIYFSYDVKMKEKGDIPEGYSVSREKKERFSLILESASTNQTSMYLCASSLTGGSNEQYFGPGTRLTVT.

V and J are TRBV6-5 and TRBJ2-1; D uncertain. Germline-derived CDR1 and CDR2 are MNHEY and SVGAGI. CDR3 size: 15 residues. V shed 5 bases and J shed 0 bases, with 11 bases lying between them. DNA of the CDR3: TGTGCCAGCAGTGTTACACAGAGCTCCTACAATGAGCAGTTCTTC. Translated: CASSVTQSSYNEQFF.

This chain links TRBV7-2 with TRBJ2-1; D unclear. The length of the CDR3 is 11 residues. In germline, CDR1 is SGHTA, CDR2 FQGNSA. The V and J ends lost 3 bases and 11 bases respectively, with 8 bases between them. CDR3 loop: CASSFGWQQFF. Here the CDR3 DNA reads TGTGCCAGCAGCTTTGGCTGGCAGCAGTTCTTC.